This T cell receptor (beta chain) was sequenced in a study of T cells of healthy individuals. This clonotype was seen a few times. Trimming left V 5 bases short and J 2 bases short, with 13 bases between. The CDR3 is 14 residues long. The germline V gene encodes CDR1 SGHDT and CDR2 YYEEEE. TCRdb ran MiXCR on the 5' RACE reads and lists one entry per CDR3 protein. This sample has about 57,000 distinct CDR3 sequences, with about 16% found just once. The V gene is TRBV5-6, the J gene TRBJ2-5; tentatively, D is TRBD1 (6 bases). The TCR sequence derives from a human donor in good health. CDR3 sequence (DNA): TGTGCCAGCAGAGCCGGGACATCACAAGAGACCCAGTACTTC. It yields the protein CASRAGTSQETQYF. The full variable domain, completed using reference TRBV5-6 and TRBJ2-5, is DAGVTQSPTHLIKTRGQQVTLRCSPKSGHDTVSWYQQALGQGPQFIFQYYEEEERQRGNFPDRFSGHQFPNYSSELNVNALLLGDSALYLCASRAGTSQETQYFGPGTRLLVL.